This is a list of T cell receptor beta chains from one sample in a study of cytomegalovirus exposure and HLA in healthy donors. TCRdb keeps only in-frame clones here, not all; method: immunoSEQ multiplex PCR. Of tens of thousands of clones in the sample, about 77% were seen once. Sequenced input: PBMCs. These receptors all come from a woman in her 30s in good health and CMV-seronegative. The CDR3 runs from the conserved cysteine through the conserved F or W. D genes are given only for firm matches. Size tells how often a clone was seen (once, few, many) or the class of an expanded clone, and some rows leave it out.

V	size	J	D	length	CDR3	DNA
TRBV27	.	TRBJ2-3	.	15	CASSFQLSSTDTQYF	TGTGCCAGCAGTTTCCAACTATCTAGCACAGATACGCAGTATTTT
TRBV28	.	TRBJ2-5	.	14	CASSKTGVQETQYF	TGTGCCAGCAGTAAGACAGGAGTCCAAGAGACCCAGTACTTC
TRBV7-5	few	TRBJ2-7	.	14	CVRSLTGLTYEQYF	TGTGTCAGAAGCTTAACAGGGTTGACCTACGAGCAGTACTTC
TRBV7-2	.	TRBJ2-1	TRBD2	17	CASSSGLAPSSYNEQFF	TGTGCCAGCAGCTCCGGACTAGCCCCGAGCTCCTACAATGAGCAGTTCTTC
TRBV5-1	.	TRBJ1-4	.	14	CASSLLGREEKLFF	TGCGCCAGCAGCTTGTTAGGGCGGGAAGAAAAACTGTTTTTT
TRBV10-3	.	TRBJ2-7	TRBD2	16	CAITATGIREGYEQYF	TGTGCCATCACCGCGACCGGTATCCGGGAGGGCTACGAGCAGTACTTC
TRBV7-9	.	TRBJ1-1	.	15	CASSLVTALNTEAFF	TGTGCCAGCAGCCTCGTGACAGCATTGAACACTGAAGCTTTCTTT
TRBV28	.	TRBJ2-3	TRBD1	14	CATTWDRYTDTQYF	TGTGCCACGACGTGGGACAGGTACACAGATACGCAGTATTTT
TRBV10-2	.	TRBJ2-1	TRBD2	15	CASSGGGSGYNEQFF	TGCGCCAGCAGTGGAGGCGGGAGCGGGTACAATGAGCAGTTCTTC
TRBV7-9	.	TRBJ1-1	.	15	CASSSLQGRNTEAFF	TGTGCCAGCAGCTCCTTACAGGGCCGGAACACTGAAGCTTTCTTT
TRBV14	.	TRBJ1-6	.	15	CASSQMRAANSPLHF	TGTGCCAGCAGCCAAATGAGGGCGGCGAATTCACCCCTCCACTTT
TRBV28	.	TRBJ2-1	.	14	CASSSWTGNNEQFF	TGTGCCAGCAGTTCCTGGACTGGCAACAATGAGCAGTTCTTC
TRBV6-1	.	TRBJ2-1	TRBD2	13	CASTPRGDNEQFF	TGTGCCAGCACACCTCGGGGGGACAATGAGCAGTTCTTC
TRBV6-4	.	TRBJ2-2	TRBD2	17	CASSDSGLAGPTGELFF	TGTGCCAGCAGTGACTCAGGACTAGCGGGGCCTACCGGGGAGCTGTTTTTT
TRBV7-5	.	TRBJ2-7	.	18	CVRSSPGLAGGWAYEQYF	TGTGTCAGAAGCTCCCCGGGACTAGCGGGAGGGTGGGCCTACGAGCAGTACTTC
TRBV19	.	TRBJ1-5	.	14	CASEATGNNQPQHF	TGTGCCAGTGAGGCGACAGGCAACAATCAGCCCCAGCATTTT
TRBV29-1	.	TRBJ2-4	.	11	CSVDRGNIQYF	TGCAGCGTTGATCGGGGAAACATTCAGTACTTC
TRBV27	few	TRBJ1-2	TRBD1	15	CASSLSGTGDYGYTF	TGTGCCAGCAGTTTATCGGGGACAGGGGACTATGGCTACACCTTC
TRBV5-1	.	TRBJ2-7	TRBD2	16	CASSLGLAVTSYEQYF	TGCGCCAGCAGCTTGGGACTAGCGGTAACCTCCTACGAGCAGTACTTC
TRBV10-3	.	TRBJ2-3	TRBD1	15	CAISESTGSTDTQYF	TGTGCCATCAGTGAGTCGACAGGGAGCACAGATACGCAGTATTTT
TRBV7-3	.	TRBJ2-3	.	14	CASKPSAHTDTQYF	TGTGCCAGCAAGCCCAGCGCACACACAGATACGCAGTATTTT
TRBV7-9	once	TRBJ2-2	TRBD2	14	CSSSLAGRTGELFF	TGTTCCAGCAGCTTAGCCGGGAGGACCGGGGAGCTGTTTTTT
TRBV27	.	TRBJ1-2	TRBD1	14	CASSFTQGARGYTF	TGTGCCAGCAGTTTCACTCAGGGGGCCAGAGGCTACACCTTC
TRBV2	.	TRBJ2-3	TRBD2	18	CASSAGLAGALGTDTQYF	TGTGCCAGCAGCGCGGGACTAGCGGGAGCTTTAGGCACAGATACGCAGTATTTT
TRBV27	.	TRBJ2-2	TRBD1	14	CASNRDRGIGELFF	TGTGCCAGCAACAGGGACAGGGGTATCGGGGAGCTGTTTTTT
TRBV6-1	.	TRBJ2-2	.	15	CASSAQVANTGELFF	TGTGCCAGCAGTGCACAGGTAGCGAACACCGGGGAGCTGTTTTTT
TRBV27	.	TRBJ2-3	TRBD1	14	CASREGAGTDTQYF	TGTGCCAGCAGAGAGGGGGCAGGCACAGATACGCAGTATTTT
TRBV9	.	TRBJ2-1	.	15	CASSVSPSSYNEQFF	TGTGCCAGCAGCGTTTCGCCGAGCTCCTACAATGAGCAGTTCTTC
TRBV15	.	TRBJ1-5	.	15	CATSGFTGWDQPQHF	TGTGCCACCAGCGGTTTTACAGGGTGGGATCAGCCCCAGCATTTT
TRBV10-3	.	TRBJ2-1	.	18	CAISESTGSGLSYNEQFF	TGTGCCATCAGTGAGTCGACAGGTAGCGGGCTCTCCTACAATGAGCAGTTCTTC
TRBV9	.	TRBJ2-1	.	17	CASSVGLASSSYNEQFF	TGTGCCAGCAGCGTAGGCCTAGCATCCAGCTCCTACAATGAGCAGTTCTTC
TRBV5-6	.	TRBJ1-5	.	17	CASSFWEGIRGNQPQHF	TGTGCCAGCAGCTTCTGGGAGGGAATCCGAGGCAATCAGCCCCAGCATTTT
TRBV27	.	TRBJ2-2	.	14	CASSLVGGTGELFF	TGTGCCAGCAGCCTCGTCGGCGGAACCGGGGAGCTGTTTTTT
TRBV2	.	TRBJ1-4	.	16	CASSDEGMGANEKLFF	TGTGCCAGCAGTGATGAGGGAATGGGAGCTAATGAAAAACTGTTTTTT
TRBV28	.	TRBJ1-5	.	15	CASSFGGTSNQPQHF	TGTGCCAGCAGTTTCGGCGGGACTAGCAATCAGCCCCAGCATTTT
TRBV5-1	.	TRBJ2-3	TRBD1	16	CASSMNRGPSTDTQYF	TGCGCCAGCAGCATGAACAGGGGACCTAGCACAGATACGCAGTATTTT
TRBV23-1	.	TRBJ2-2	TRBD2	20	CASSQDYRPSGRADTGELFF	TGCGCCAGCAGTCAAGATTACAGGCCTAGCGGGAGGGCCGACACCGGGGAGCTGTTTTTT
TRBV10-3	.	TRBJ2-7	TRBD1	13	CAISPGQGYEQYF	TGTGCCATCAGCCCGGGACAGGGATACGAGCAGTACTTC
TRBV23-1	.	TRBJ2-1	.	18	CASSPPWGLLGRHNEQFF	TGCGCCAGCAGTCCCCCGTGGGGACTTCTTGGACGTCACAATGAGCAGTTCTTC
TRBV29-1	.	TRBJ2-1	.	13	CSVEAPRGYEQFF	TGCAGCGTTGAAGCCCCACGGGGGTATGAGCAGTTCTTC
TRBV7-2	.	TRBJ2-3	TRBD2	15	CASSFSAGVTDTQYF	TGTGCCAGCAGCTTTTCTGCGGGAGTTACAGATACGCAGTATTTT
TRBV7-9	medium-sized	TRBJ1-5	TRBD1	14	CASSLGTGNQPQHF	TGTGCCAGCAGCTTAGGGACAGGGAATCAGCCCCAGCATTTT
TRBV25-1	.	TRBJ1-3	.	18	CASSGFSGTSNSGNTIYF	TGTGCCAGCAGTGGATTCTCCGGGACATCGAACTCTGGAAACACCATATATTTT
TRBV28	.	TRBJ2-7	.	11	CASRRVYEQYF	TGTGCCAGCAGGAGGGTTTACGAGCAGTACTTC
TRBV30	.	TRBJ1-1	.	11	CAWTTGREAFF	TGTGCCTGGACTACAGGGAGGGAGGCTTTCTTT